A single sample is the source of the 22 T cell receptor beta chains below, sequenced in a study of HIV-infected patients and healthy controls. TCRdb fed the 5' RACE reads into MiXCR, producing one record per CDR3 protein. The sample comprises about 67,000 distinct CDR3 sequences, roughly a sixth of which are singletons, and about 6% rests with the top ten. The sequenced sample consisted of CD4+ T cells from blood. The origin of the receptors is a human donor in good health.

The chain links TRBV7-2 to TRBJ2-3, with D maybe TRBD1 (6 bases). Germline values: CDR1 SGHTA, CDR2 FQGNSA. The CDR3 loop spans 14 amino acids. Trimming pared 5 bases from V and 0 bases from J, leaving 9 bases between. DNA for the CDR3: TGTGCCAGCAGCGCGGACAGTAGCACAGATACGCAGTATTTT. Translation: CASSADSSTDTQYF.

The chain is built from TRBV20-1 and TRBJ2-3; D is perhaps TRBD2 (5 bases). The CDR3 has 15 amino acids. V was cut by 0 bases and J by 13 bases, with 23 bases left in between. The germline gives CDR1 DFQATT, CDR2 SNEGSKA (reference sequence). Here the CDR3 reads CSARDQDGVNLWEYF. The CDR3 region has the DNA TGCAGTGCTAGAGATCAGGACGGGGTGAACCTCTGGGAGTATTTT.

The sample holds many counts of this clonotype. The V gene is TRBV6-2 or TRBV6-3, the J gene TRBJ1-1; D ambiguous. This CDR3 region has 14 residues. V gave up 5 bases and J gave up 5 bases, with 15 bases separating them. Germline V gene lookup returns CDR1 MNHEY and CDR2 SVGEGT. The CDR3 region is CASSQTIRVTEAFF. The CDR3 DNA sequence: TGTGCCAGCAGTCAAACCATTAGGGTAACTGAAGCTTTCTTT.

This clonotype was counted ten times or more. The chain carries TRBV6-6 and TRBJ2-1; D might be TRBD1 (6 bases). CDR3 length: 15 amino acids. CDR1 MNHNY and CDR2 SVGAGI come from the germline V gene (reference sequence). The V gene lost 8 bases and the J gene lost 8 bases, with 22 bases spanning the gap. CDR3 protein: CASQSGTTYGDEQFF. In nucleotides, the CDR3 is TGTGCCAGCCAATCCGGGACAACCTATGGTGATGAGCAGTTCTTC.

The gene calls are TRBV6-2 or TRBV6-3 and TRBJ2-2; 9 positions match TRBD2. CDR1 MNHEY and CDR2 SVGEGT come from the germline V gene. This CDR3 has 15 amino acids. The junction had 5 bases not matched to a gene; V was cut back by 5 bases and J by 4 bases. The CDR3 sequence: CASSISGSLTGELFF. In nucleotides, the CDR3 is TGTGCCAGCAGTATTAGCGGGAGCCTCACCGGGGAGCTGTTTTTT.

This clonotype turned up a few times. The V and J genes are TRBV7-2 and TRBJ2-1; TRBD1 or TRBD2 may be the D gene (6 bases each). Germline V lookup: CDR1 SGHTA, CDR2 FQGNSA. V was clipped by 4 bases and J by 6 bases, with 13 bases between them. The CDR3 loop spans 14 amino acids. The CDR3 DNA is TGTGCCAGCAGCTCAGGGGCGGGGATCAATGAGCAGTTCTTC. It specifies CASSSGAGINEQFF.

This clonotype appeared a few times. The CDR3 DNA reads TGTGCCAGCAGCCTGGGGATTAGCGGGAGGAAGAATGAGCAGTTCTTC. This translates into CASSLGISGRKNEQFF. The chain uses TRBV5-6 and TRBJ2-1; 10 bases line up with TRBD2. Germline CDR1 SGHDT, CDR2 YYEEEE. Germline trimming cut 4 bases from V and 7 bases from J; bases unmatched to any gene: 11. The CDR3 runs 16 residues.

CDR3 residues: CASSRTTGTASGNTIYF. CDR3 in DNA: TGTGCCAGCAGTCGAACCACCGGGACAGCCTCTGGAAACACCATATATTTT. This chain connects TRBV9 to TRBJ1-3; 7 bases fit TRBD1. The CDR3 spans 17 residues. From germline, CDR1 is SGDLS and CDR2 YYNGEE. J lost 0 bases, V lost 5 bases, and 11 bases had no gene match. The variable domain in full, completed from reference TRBV9 and TRBJ1-3, reads DSGVTQTPKHLITATGQRVTLRCSPRSGDLSVYWYQQSLDQGLQFLIQYYNGEERAKGNILERFSAQQFPDLHSELNLSSLELGDSALYFCASSRTTGTASGNTIYFGEGSWLTVV.

This rearrangement joins TRBV20-1 to TRBJ2-7, with 7 bases aligning to TRBD2. V shed 2 bases and J 3 bases; nucleotides not matched to a gene: 1. Looked up from germline, CDR1 is DFQATT and CDR2 is SNEGSKA (reference sequence). The CDR3 contains 12 residues. CDR3 amino acids: CSARRGVYEQYF. In nucleotides, the CDR3 is TGCAGTGCTAGACGGGGGGTCTACGAGCAGTACTTC.

V is TRBV7-2 and J is TRBJ2-3, with D perhaps TRBD2 (6 bases). The V gene's germline CDR1 is SGHTA and CDR2 FQGNSA. Trimming removed 5 bases at V and 1 base at J, with 10 bases between. This CDR3 spans 14 amino acids. CDR3 in amino acids: CASSGTHGTDTQYF. As DNA, the CDR3 is TGTGCCAGCAGCGGGACTCACGGCACAGATACGCAGTATTTT.

The J gene is TRBJ2-3, the V gene TRBV30; 8 bases line up with TRBD2. This CDR3 region has 15 residues. From germline, CDR1 is GTSNPN and CDR2 SVGIG (reference sequence). The V and J ends lost 3 bases and 5 bases, in that order; junction bases with no gene match: 10. In DNA form, the CDR3 reads TGTGCCTGGAGGGGGCGAAGCGGGAGAGGAGATACGCAGTATTTT. This sequence encodes CAWRGRSGRGDTQYF. The full variable domain, in which reference TRBV30 and TRBJ2-3 provide the parts outside the CDR3, is SQTIHQWPATLVQPVGSPLSLECTVEGTSNPNLYWYRQAAGRGLQLLFYSVGIGQISSEVPQNLSASRPQDRQFILSSKKLLLSDSGFYLCAWRGRSGRGDTQYFGPGTRLTVL.

This clonotype was recorded many times. The chain joins TRBV20-1 to TRBJ2-7; TRBD1 aligns across 7 bases. The germline V gene has CDR1 DFQATT and CDR2 SNEGSKA (reference sequence). This CDR3 is built from 13 residues. The V gene end was trimmed by 0 bases and the J gene end by 6 bases; junction bases not matched to a gene: 5. CDR3: CSARDFQGVEQYF. As DNA, the CDR3 is TGCAGTGCTAGAGATTTTCAGGGGGTCGAGCAGTACTTC.

This clonotype was picked up a small number of times. The rearrangement links TRBV12-3 or TRBV12-4 to TRBJ1-1; D uncertain. The CDR3 runs to 13 residues. Trimming removed 6 bases from V and 8 bases from J, with 16 bases in between. The CDR3 loop reads CASRFLSSREAFF. CDR3 bases: TGTGCCAGCAGGTTCCTGAGCAGCAGAGAAGCTTTCTTT.

The chain combines TRBV3-1 with TRBJ1-2; possible D gene TRBD1, 5 bases. The germline gives CDR1 LGHDT, CDR2 YNNKEL (reference sequence). Trimming removed 4 bases at V and 8 bases at J, with 14 bases between. The CDR3 is 13 amino acids. CDR3 residues: CASSLVGTQGYTF. The CDR3 DNA follows: TGTGCCAGCAGCCTGGTTGGGACTCAGGGCTACACCTTC.

This sequence joins TRBV20-1 and TRBJ1-3, with D unresolved. Trimming shortened V by 6 bases and J by 7 bases, and 7 bases separated the two germline ends. The germline V gene encodes CDR1 DFQATT and CDR2 SNEGSKA (reference sequence). The CDR3 has 10 residues. CDR3 coding DNA: TGCAGTGCAATGTACAACACCATATATTTT. Translation: CSAMYNTIYF.

This clonotype was seen more than once but under ten times. The chain is built from TRBV7-2 and TRBJ2-7; TRBD1 matches 8 bases. The trim removed 4 bases at V and 7 bases at J, leaving 12 bases unmatched. From germline, CDR1 is SGHTA and CDR2 FQGNSA. The CDR3 runs to 15 residues. The CDR3 loop is CASSSRQGYLMEQYF. CDR3 bases: TGTGCCAGCAGCTCGAGACAGGGGTACTTAATGGAGCAGTACTTC.

This clonotype was detected only a few times. The chain uses TRBV28 and TRBJ2-4; 7 bases line up with TRBD2. V was clipped by 6 bases and J by 9 bases; unmatched bases: 14. The germline CDR1 and CDR2 sequences are MDHEN and SYDVKM. The CDR3 runs to 15 residues. CDR3 protein: CASSSLGGSVTIQYF. CDR3 in DNA: TGTGCCAGCAGCTCGTTGGGGGGGTCGGTAACCATTCAGTACTTC.

This clonotype was seen a handful of times. The rearrangement links TRBV4-3 to TRBJ2-5; 10 bases line up with TRBD2. Germline CDR1 and CDR2: LGHNA and YSLEER. The CDR3 has 16 amino acids. Trimming at V came to 0 bases and at J to 4 bases, leaving 5 bases not matched to a gene. The CDR3 loop reads CASSQDATSGSETQYF. CDR3 nucleotide sequence: TGCGCCAGCAGCCAAGATGCGACTAGCGGGTCAGAGACCCAGTACTTC.

This clonotype was counted between two and nine times. The chain joins TRBV4-3 to TRBJ1-5; tentative D call: TRBD1 (5 bases). The CDR3 is 16 residues long. V was pared by 1 base and J by 9 bases, with 19 bases between. CDR1 and CDR2 (germline): LGHNA, YSLEER. The CDR3 nucleotides read TGCGCCAGCAGCCAAGCTTTCGGTGGGGCGGGGCGGCCCCAGCATTTT. As protein: CASSQAFGGAGRPQHF.

V usage is TRBV7-3 and J usage is TRBJ2-7; 9 positions agree with TRBD2. This CDR3 comprises 15 residues. The V gene's germline CDR1 is SGHTA and CDR2 FQGTGA. The trim removed 2 bases at V and 1 base at J, leaving 3 bases unmatched. The CDR3 loop reads CASSLQAGGSYEQYF. The CDR3 DNA follows: TGTGCCAGCAGCTTACAAGCGGGGGGTTCCTACGAGCAGTACTTC.

The chain links TRBV7-2 to TRBJ1-5; no firm D call. The CDR3 has 15 amino acids. Trimming stripped 5 bases from V and 0 bases from J, with 11 bases between. The germline CDR1 and CDR2 sequences are SGHTA and FQGNSA. The CDR3 region is CASSPSGVSNQPQHF. CDR3 DNA sequence: TGTGCCAGCAGCCCTAGCGGGGTTAGCAATCAGCCCCAGCATTTT.

This clonotype was detected a few times. The junction differs from germline at one of its ends, possibly a read error. The V call is TRBV27, the J call TRBJ2-1; the D is unclear. The germline V gene has CDR1 MNHEY and CDR2 SMNVEV (reference sequence). CDR3 length equals 15 residues. The CDR3 DNA sequence: TGTGCCAGCAGTTTAGGTCCTCCCTCCTGCAATGAGCAGTTCTTC. It codes for CASSLGPPSCNEQFF.